The sample holds a few counts of the clone carrying this TCR beta chain. The CDR3 has 16 residues. Per germline, CDR1 SGHTS and CDR2 YDEGEE. V was clipped by 3 bases and J by 0 bases, with 10 bases between them. These data originate in a study of blood T cell repertoires in COVID-19. For the study at large: Sources were T cells, B-cell-depleted T cells, or PBMCs; the material itself was cDNA or gDNA.

The table came from immunoSEQ multiplex PCR; TCRdb's copy has only in-frame clones and leaves some out. The sample carries 200,000 to 250,000 clones, 84% recorded once. Sequences were obtained from PBMCs or T cells enriched from blood (not recorded which). This sequence originates from a man between 60 and 70 years old who had recovered from COVID-19. The chain carries TRBV5-8 and TRBJ2-6; D perhaps matches TRBD2 (5 bases). The CDR3 DNA is TGTGCCAGCAGCTCCCCTCGGGGCTCTGGGGCCAACGTCCTGACTTTC. Protein: CASSSPRGSGANVLTF. The full variable domain, its missing parts supplied by reference TRBV5-8 and TRBJ2-6, is EAGVTQSPTHLIKTRGQQATLRCSPISGHTSVYWYQQALGLGLQFLLWYDEGEERNRGNFPPRFSGRQFPNYSSELNVNALELEDSALYLCASSSPRGSGANVLTFGAGSRLTVL.